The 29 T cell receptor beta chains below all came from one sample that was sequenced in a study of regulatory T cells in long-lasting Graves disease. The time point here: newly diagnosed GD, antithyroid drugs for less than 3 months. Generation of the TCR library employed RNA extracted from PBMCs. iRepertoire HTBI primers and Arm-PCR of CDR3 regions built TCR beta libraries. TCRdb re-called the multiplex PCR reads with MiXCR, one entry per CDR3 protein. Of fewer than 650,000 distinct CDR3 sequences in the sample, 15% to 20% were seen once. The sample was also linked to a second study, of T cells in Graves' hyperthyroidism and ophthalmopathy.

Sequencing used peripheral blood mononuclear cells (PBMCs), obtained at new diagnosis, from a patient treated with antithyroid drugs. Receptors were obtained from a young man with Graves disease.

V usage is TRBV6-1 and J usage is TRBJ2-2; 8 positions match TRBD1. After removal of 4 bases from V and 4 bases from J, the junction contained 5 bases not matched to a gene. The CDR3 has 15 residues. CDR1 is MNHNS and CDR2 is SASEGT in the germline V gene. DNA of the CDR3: TGTGCCAGCAGTGCTCGACAGGGGTCCACCGGGGAGCTGTTTTTT. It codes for CASSARQGSTGELFF.

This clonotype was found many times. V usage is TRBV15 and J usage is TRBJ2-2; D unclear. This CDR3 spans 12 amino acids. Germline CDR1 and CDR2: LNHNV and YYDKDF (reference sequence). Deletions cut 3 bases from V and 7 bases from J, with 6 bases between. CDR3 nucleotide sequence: TGTGCCACCAGCAGTAGGCGCGGGGAGCTGTTTTTT. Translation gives CATSSRRGELFF. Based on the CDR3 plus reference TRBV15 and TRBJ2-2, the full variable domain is DAMVIQNPRYQVTQFGKPVTLSCSQTLNHNVMYWYQQKSSQAPKLLFHYYDKDFNNEADTPDNFQSRRPNTSFCFLDIRSPGLGDTAMYLCATSSRRGELFFGEGSRLTVL.

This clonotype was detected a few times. The CDR3 DNA is TGTGCCAGTAGTACTAAGATAGCGGGAGGGCCGGGAGAGCAGTTCTTC. It encodes CASSTKIAGGPGEQFF. The chain has TRBV19 and TRBJ2-1; 11 bases line up with TRBD2. The CDR3 runs to 16 residues. The germline gives CDR1 LNHDA, CDR2 SQIVND (reference sequence). Trimming at V came to 4 bases and at J to 10 bases, leaving 12 bases not matched to a gene.

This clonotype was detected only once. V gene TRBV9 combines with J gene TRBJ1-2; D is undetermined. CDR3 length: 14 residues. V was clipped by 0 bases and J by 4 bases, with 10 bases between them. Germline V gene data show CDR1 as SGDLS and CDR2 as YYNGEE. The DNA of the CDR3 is TGTGCCAGCAGCGTAGAATTCCGCCCCTATGGCTACACCTTC. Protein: CASSVEFRPYGYTF.

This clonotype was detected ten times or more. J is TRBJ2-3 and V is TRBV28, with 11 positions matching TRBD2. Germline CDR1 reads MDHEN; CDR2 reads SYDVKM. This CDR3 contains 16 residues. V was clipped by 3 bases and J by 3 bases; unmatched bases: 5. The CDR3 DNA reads TGTGCCAGCAGTTTCCGAAGACTAGCGGGAACAGATACGCAGTATTTT. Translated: CASSFRRLAGTDTQYF.

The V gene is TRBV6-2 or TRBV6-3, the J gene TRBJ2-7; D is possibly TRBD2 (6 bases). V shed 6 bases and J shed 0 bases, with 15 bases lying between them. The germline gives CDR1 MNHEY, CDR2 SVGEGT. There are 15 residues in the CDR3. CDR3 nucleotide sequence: TGTGCCAGCAGCTTGGTCCCGGGAGCCTCCTACGAGCAGTACTTC. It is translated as CASSLVPGASYEQYF.

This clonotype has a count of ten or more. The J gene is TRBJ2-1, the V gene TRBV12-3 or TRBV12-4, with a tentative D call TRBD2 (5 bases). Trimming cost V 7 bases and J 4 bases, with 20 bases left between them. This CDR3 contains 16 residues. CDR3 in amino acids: CASTVLRVYGYNEQFF. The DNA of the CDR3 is TGTGCCAGCACGGTCCTGCGGGTCTATGGGTACAATGAGCAGTTCTTC.

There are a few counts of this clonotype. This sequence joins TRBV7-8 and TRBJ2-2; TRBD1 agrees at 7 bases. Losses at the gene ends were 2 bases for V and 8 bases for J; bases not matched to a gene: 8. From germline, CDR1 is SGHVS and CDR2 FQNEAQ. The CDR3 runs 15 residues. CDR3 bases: TGTGCCAGCAGCTTACAGGGACAGAGACGAGGGGAGCTGTTTTTT. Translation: CASSLQGQRRGELFF.

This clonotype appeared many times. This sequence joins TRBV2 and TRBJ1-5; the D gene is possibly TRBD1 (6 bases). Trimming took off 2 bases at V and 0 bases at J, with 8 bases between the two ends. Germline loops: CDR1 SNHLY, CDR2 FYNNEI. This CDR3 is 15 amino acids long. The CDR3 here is CASSEQGRSNQPQHF. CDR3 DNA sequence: TGTGCCAGCAGTGAACAGGGGCGTAGCAATCAGCCCCAGCATTTT.

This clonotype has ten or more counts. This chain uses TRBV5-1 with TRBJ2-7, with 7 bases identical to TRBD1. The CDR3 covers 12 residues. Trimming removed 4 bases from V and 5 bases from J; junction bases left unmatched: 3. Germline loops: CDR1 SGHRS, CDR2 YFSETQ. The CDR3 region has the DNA TGCGCCAGCAGCATGACAGGGCACGAGCAGTACTTC. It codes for CASSMTGHEQYF.

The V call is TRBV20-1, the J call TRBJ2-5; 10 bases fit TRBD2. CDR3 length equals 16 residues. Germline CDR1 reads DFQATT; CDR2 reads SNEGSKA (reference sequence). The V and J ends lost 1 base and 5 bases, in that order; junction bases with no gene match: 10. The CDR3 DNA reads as TGCAGTGCTAGAGGTTCGCTAGCGGGAGTAGGGGAGACCCAGTACTTC. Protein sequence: CSARGSLAGVGETQYF.

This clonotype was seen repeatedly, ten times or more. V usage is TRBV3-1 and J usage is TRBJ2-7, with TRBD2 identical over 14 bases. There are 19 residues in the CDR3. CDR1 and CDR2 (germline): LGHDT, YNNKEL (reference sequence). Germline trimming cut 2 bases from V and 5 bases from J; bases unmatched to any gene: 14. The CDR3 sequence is CASSQLKGLAGDFRDEQYF. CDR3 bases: TGTGCCAGCAGCCAATTGAAGGGACTAGCGGGAGACTTTCGGGACGAGCAGTACTTC.

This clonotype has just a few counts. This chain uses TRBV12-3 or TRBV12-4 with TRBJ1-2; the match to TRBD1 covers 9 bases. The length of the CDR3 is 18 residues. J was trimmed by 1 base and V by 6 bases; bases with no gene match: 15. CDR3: CASSQYRDRELVNYGYTF. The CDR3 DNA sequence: TGTGCCAGCAGCCAATACCGGGACAGGGAATTGGTTAACTATGGCTACACCTTC.

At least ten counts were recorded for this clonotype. CDR3 amino acids: CSARDHSYEQYF. CDR3 coding DNA: TGCAGTGCTAGAGATCACTCCTACGAGCAGTACTTC. The rearrangement uses TRBV20-1 and TRBJ2-7, with unresolved D. Deletions cut 0 bases from V and 0 bases from J, with 3 bases between. The CDR3 has 12 amino acids. Germline V gives CDR1 DFQATT, CDR2 SNEGSKA (reference sequence).

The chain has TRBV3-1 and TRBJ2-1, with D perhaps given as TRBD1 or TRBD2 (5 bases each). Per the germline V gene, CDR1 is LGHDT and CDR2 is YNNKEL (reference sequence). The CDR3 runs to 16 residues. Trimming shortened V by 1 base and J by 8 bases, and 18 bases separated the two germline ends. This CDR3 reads CASSQVGRTGLYEQFF. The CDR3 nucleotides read TGTGCCAGCAGCCAAGTTGGTCGAACGGGGCTCTATGAGCAGTTCTTC.

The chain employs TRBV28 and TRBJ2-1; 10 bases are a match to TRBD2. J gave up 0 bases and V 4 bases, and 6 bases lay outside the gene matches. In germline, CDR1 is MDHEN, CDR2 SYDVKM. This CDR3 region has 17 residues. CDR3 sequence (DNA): TGTGCCAGCAGTTCCGACAGCGGGAGGGCCTCCTACAATGAGCAGTTCTTC. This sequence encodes CASSSDSGRASYNEQFF.

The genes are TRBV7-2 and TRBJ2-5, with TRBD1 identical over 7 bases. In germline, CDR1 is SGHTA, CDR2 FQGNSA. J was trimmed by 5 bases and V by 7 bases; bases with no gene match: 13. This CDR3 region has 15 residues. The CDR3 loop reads CASNEWTHRGETQYF. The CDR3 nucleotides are TGTGCCAGCAACGAATGGACCCACAGGGGCGAGACCCAGTACTTC.

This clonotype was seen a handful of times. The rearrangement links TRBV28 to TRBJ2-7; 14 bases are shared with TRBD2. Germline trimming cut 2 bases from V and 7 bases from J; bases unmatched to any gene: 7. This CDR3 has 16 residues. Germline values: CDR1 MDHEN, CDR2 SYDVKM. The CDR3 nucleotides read TGTGCCAGCAGTTTAAGACTAGCGGGAGGGGTAGGGGAGCAGTACTTC. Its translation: CASSLRLAGGVGEQYF.

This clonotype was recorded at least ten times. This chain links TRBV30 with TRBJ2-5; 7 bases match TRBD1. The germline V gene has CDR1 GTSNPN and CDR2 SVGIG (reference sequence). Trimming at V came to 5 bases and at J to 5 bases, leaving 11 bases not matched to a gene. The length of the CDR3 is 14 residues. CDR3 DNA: TGTGCCTGGTGCAGGGACAGCTCCTGGGAGACCCAGTACTTC. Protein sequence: CAWCRDSSWETQYF.

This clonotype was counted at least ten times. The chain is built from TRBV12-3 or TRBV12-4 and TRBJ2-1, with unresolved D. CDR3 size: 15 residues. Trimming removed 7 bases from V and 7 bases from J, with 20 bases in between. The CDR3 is CASTVGWDIHNEQFF. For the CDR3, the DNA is TGTGCCAGCACCGTCGGGTGGGATATTCATAATGAGCAGTTCTTC.

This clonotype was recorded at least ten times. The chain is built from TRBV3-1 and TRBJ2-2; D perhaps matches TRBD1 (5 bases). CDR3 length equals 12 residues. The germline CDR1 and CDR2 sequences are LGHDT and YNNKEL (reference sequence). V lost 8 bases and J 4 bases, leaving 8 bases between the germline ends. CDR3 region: CASGRATGELFF. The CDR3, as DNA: TGTGCCAGCGGCAGGGCCACCGGGGAGCTGTTTTTT.

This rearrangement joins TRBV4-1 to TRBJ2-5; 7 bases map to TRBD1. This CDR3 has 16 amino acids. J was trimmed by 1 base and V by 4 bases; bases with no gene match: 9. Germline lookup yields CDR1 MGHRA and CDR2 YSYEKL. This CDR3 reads CASSPLGGRVQETQYF. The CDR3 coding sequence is TGCGCCAGCAGCCCGTTAGGGGGCCGAGTCCAAGAGACCCAGTACTTC.

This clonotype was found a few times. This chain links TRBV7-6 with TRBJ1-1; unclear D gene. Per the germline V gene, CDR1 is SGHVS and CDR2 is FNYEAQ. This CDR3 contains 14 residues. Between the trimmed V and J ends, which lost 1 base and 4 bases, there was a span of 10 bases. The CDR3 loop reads CASSLGRISTEAFF. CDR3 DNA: TGTGCCAGCAGCTTAGGAAGGATTAGCACTGAAGCTTTCTTT.

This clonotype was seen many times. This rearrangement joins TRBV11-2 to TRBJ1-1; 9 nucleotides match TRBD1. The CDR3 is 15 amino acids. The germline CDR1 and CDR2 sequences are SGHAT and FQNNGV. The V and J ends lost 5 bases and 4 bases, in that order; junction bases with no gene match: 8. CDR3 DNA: TGTGCCAGCAGCGTACAGGGGGCTTTGGGCACTGAAGCTTTCTTT. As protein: CASSVQGALGTEAFF.

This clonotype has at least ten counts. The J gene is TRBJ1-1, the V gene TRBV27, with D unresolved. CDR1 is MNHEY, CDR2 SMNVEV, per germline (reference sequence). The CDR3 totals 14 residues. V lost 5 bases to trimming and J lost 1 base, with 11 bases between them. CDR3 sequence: CASSLSYGNTEAFF. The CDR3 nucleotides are TGTGCCAGCAGTCTGTCATACGGGAACACTGAAGCTTTCTTT.

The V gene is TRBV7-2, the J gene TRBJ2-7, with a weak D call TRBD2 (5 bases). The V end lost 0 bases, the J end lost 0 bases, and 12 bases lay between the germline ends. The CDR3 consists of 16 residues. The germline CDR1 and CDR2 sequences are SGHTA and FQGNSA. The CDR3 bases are TGTGCCAGCAGCTTAGCTTTACTGGACTTCTCCTACGAGCAGTACTTC. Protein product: CASSLALLDFSYEQYF.

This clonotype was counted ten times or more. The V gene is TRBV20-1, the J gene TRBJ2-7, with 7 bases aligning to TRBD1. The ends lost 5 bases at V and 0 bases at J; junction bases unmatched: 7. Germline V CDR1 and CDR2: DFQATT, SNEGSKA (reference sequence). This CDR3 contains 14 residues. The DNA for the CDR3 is TGCAGTGCTCAAATACAGGGGAGCTCCTACGAGCAGTACTTC. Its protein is CSAQIQGSSYEQYF.

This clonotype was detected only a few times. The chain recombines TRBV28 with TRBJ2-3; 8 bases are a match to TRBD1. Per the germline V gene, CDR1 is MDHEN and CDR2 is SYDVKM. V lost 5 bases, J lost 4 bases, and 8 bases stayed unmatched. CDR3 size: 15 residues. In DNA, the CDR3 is TGTGCCAGCAGTCCTGGACAGGGCCTGGCAGATACGCAGTATTTT. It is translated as CASSPGQGLADTQYF.

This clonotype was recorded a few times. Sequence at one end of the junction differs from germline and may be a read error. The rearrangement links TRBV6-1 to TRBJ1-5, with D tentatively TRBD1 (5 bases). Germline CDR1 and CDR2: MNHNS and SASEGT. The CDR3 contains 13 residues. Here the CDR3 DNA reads TGTGCTAGCAGTACTGGGGACGGTCAGCCCCAGCATTTT. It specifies CASSTGDGQPQHF.